These 25 T cell receptor beta chains originate from one sample sequenced in a study of CD8 T cells in Susac syndrome. A quantity of about 0.5 to 1 ug RNA underwent reverse transcription using random hexamers. TCRdb re-called the immunoSEQ multiplex PCR reads through MiXCR, storing one row per CDR3 protein. The table lists about 280,000 distinct CDR3 sequences, approximately 84% of them singletons. Sequencing was done on a sample of CD8+ T cells from PBMCs. The receptors were gathered from a human donor with multiple sclerosis.

This chain connects TRBV9 to TRBJ2-5, with TRBD2 as a possible D gene (5 bases). The CDR3 consists of 15 residues. The V gene lost 4 bases and the J gene lost 5 bases, with 18 bases spanning the gap. In germline, CDR1 is SGDLS, CDR2 YYNGEE. CDR3 coding DNA: TGTGCCAGCAGCCCCTGGACCAGGACTGCCGAGACCCAGTACTTC. It codes for CASSPWTRTAETQYF.

The rearrangement uses TRBV12-5 and TRBJ2-7; 8 nucleotides agree with TRBD2. CDR3 size: 17 residues. Trimming at V came to 4 bases and at J to 5 bases, leaving 16 bases not matched to a gene. Germline-derived CDR1 and CDR2 are LGHNT and FRNRAP. The CDR3 nucleotides are TGTGCTAGTGGTTCGAGACTTAGCGGGACCCTTCCTAACGAGCAGTACTTC. This translates into CASGSRLSGTLPNEQYF.

This chain connects TRBV18 to TRBJ2-1; TRBD1 agrees at 7 bases. In germline, CDR1 is KGHSH, CDR2 LQKENI. The CDR3 length is 15 residues. With 1 base clipped from V and 5 bases from J, the junction kept 5 bases outside the gene matches. The CDR3 loop reads CASSPRTQGDNEQFF. In DNA, the CDR3 is TGTGCCAGCTCACCACGGACCCAGGGGGACAATGAGCAGTTCTTC.

V is TRBV27 and J is TRBJ2-5, with a tentative D call TRBD2 (6 bases). Germline CDR1 and CDR2: MNHEY and SMNVEV (reference sequence). The CDR3 spans 15 residues. Trimming removed 3 bases from V and 3 bases from J, with 14 bases in between. The CDR3 protein is CASSFSLVAEETQYF. The CDR3 region has the DNA TGTGCCAGCAGTTTTTCGCTGGTAGCGGAAGAGACCCAGTACTTC.

The V and J genes are TRBV2 and TRBJ2-3; TRBD2 is a possible D gene (6 bases). The CDR3 runs 13 residues. CDR1 is SNHLY, CDR2 FYNNEI, per germline. V was shortened by 11 bases and J by 4 bases, with 16 bases between the two germline ends. CDR3 sequence (DNA): TGTGCCTGCCCGGGACTCCTCCCAGATACGCAGTATTTT. Its protein is CACPGLLPDTQYF.

The chain couples TRBV21-1 to TRBJ2-3; the D call TRBD1 from the table was never checked on the DNA. TRBV21-1 is classified as a pseudogene. CDR3 size: 15 residues. The CDR3: CASSKPGAPTDTQYF. Written as DNA, the CDR3 is TGTGCCAGCAGCAAACCGGGAGCCCCCACAGATACGCAGTATTTT.

This chain uses TRBV20-1 with TRBJ2-5; 7 bases match TRBD2. With V trimmed by 7 bases and J by 3 bases, 8 bases remained unmatched. This CDR3 has 13 residues. Germline V gene lookup returns CDR1 DFQATT and CDR2 SNEGSKA (reference sequence). CDR3 residues: CSVPFLAEETQYF. The CDR3 coding sequence is TGCAGTGTTCCCTTCCTAGCGGAAGAGACCCAGTACTTC.

This clonotype showed up just once. This chain connects TRBV3-1 to TRBJ2-3, with a possible D match to TRBD1 (6 bases). This CDR3 comprises 18 residues. Germline V gives CDR1 LGHDT, CDR2 YNNKEL (reference sequence). V lost 0 bases and J lost 3, with 19 bases in between. The CDR3 DNA follows: TGTGCCAGCAGCCAAGATCCAACAGGGCGGGTCCCAACAGATACGCAGTATTTT. Encoded protein: CASSQDPTGRVPTDTQYF.

The rearrangement links TRBV20-1 to TRBJ1-3; weak D call: TRBD1 (5 bases). The germline CDR1 and CDR2 sequences are DFQATT and SNEGSKA (reference sequence). V lost 6 bases and J lost 4, with 16 bases in between. This CDR3 has 14 residues. CDR3 region: CSAAPVGVGNTIYF. DNA of the CDR3: TGCAGTGCCGCCCCTGTGGGGGTAGGAAACACCATATATTTT.

The chain combines TRBV6-1 with TRBJ2-1, with TRBD2 as a possible D gene (6 bases). V dropped 6 bases and J dropped 4 bases, with 19 bases sitting between them. Per germline, CDR1 MNHNS and CDR2 SASEGT. The CDR3 runs 16 residues. DNA of the CDR3: TGTGCCAGCAGGGCCCCTGAGGGCGGGGAGTACAATGAGCAGTTCTTC. Translated: CASRAPEGGEYNEQFF.

This chain joins TRBV10-2 and TRBJ2-6; 8 nucleotides match TRBD2. This CDR3 has 17 residues. With V trimmed by 5 bases and J by 0 bases, 6 bases remained unmatched. CDR1 is WSHSY, CDR2 SAAADI, per germline. This CDR3 reads CASSLGLGSSGANVLTF. The CDR3 DNA sequence: TGCGCCAGCAGTCTGGGACTAGGGAGCTCTGGGGCCAACGTCCTGACTTTC.

The rearrangement joins TRBV14 to TRBJ2-5; 9 bases agree with TRBD1. From germline, CDR1 is SGHDN and CDR2 FVKESK. This CDR3 contains 16 residues. After removal of 1 base from V and 4 bases from J, the junction contained 7 bases not matched to a gene. The CDR3 nucleotides are TGTGCCAGCAGCCAAGGCTGGACAGGGGTGGGAGAGACCCAGTACTTC. As protein: CASSQGWTGVGETQYF.

As to this clonotype: One end of the junction fails to match germline, which may point to a read error. The chain employs TRBV5-4 and TRBJ2-1; either TRBD1 or TRBD2 may fit D (5 bases each). Germline-derived CDR1 and CDR2 are SGHNT and YYREEE (reference sequence). CDR3 length: 17 amino acids. The CDR3 DNA is TGTGCCAGCAGCTTAGGGGTGGTAAGGGAGAACCACAATCAGCAGTTCTTC. This translates into CASSLGVVRENHNQQFF.

The chain is built from TRBV5-1 and TRBJ1-1; D is undetermined. CDR1 and CDR2 from the germline V gene are SGHRS and YFSETQ. This CDR3 has 13 amino acids. Between the trimmed V and J ends, which lost 4 bases and 0 bases, there was a span of 7 bases. Here the CDR3 DNA reads TGCGCCAGCAGCGCAACTATGAACACTGAAGCTTTCTTT. Its protein product is CASSATMNTEAFF.

The rearrangement uses TRBV5-1 and TRBJ1-6; no reliable D call. Trimming stripped 0 bases from V and 7 bases from J, with 11 bases between. The CDR3 contains 15 residues. CDR1 is SGHRS, CDR2 YFSETQ, per germline. The CDR3 protein is CASSLEWAFNSPLHF. CDR3 coding DNA: TGCGCCAGCAGCTTGGAGTGGGCTTTCAATTCACCCCTCCACTTT.

This chain connects TRBV12-3 or TRBV12-4 to TRBJ2-1; TRBD2 agrees at 12 bases. J lost 3 bases, V lost 6 bases, and 3 bases had no gene match. The CDR3 runs 15 residues. The CDR3 here is CASSLAGGFYNEQFF. CDR3 DNA: TGTGCCAGCAGCCTAGCGGGAGGGTTCTACAATGAGCAGTTCTTC.

V is TRBV30 and J is TRBJ1-1; D possibly corresponds to TRBD1 (5 bases). This CDR3 contains 13 residues. The germline V gene encodes CDR1 GTSNPN and CDR2 SVGIG (reference sequence). Deletions cut 2 bases from V and 4 bases from J, with 11 bases between. CDR3 amino acids: CAWSRGGRTEAFF. The CDR3 DNA is TGTGCCTGGAGTCGTGGGGGTCGCACTGAAGCTTTCTTT.

This clonotype was seen a few times. The chain joins TRBV5-4 to TRBJ2-3; TRBD2 aligns across 7 bases. The CDR3 runs to 15 residues. Losses at the gene ends were 7 bases for V and 4 bases for J; bases not matched to a gene: 12. CDR1 SGHNT and CDR2 YYREEE come from the germline V gene (reference sequence). This CDR3 is CASERWEGGADTQYF. The CDR3 region has the DNA TGTGCCAGCGAGAGGTGGGAGGGAGGGGCAGATACGCAGTATTTT.

The gene calls are TRBV30 and TRBJ2-5; 14 bases are shared with TRBD2. The J segment lost 5 bases and the V segment lost 0 bases, leaving 8 bases of the junction unmatched. Germline-derived CDR1 and CDR2 are GTSNPN and SVGIG (reference sequence). This CDR3 contains 17 residues. CDR3 protein: CAWSVPGLAGVRETQYF. In nucleotides, the CDR3 is TGTGCCTGGAGTGTACCGGGACTAGCGGGAGTACGGGAGACCCAGTACTTC.

CDR3 protein: CSVEVGAYEQYF. The CDR3 DNA follows: TGCAGCGTTGAGGTTGGCGCCTACGAGCAGTACTTC. V is TRBV29-1 and J is TRBJ2-7; no reliable D call. The germline V gene has CDR1 SQVTM and CDR2 ANQGSEA. Trimming pared 3 bases from V and 2 bases from J, leaving 8 bases between. The CDR3 loop spans 12 amino acids.

CDR3 in DNA: TGTGCCAGCAGTGCAAGACTAGCGAAAGGGGGTGAGCAGTTCTTC. Amino acids: CASSARLAKGGEQFF. J is TRBJ2-1 and V is TRBV27; 8 positions agree with TRBD2. The CDR3 length is 15 residues. V shed 5 bases, J shed 9 bases, and the junction held 12 bases outside the gene matches. Germline CDR1 and CDR2: MNHEY and SMNVEV (reference sequence).

This clonotype has only a few counts. The chain is built from TRBV9 and TRBJ2-7; D may be TRBD2 (6 bases). The CDR3 consists of 13 residues. Trimming removed 3 bases at V and 2 bases at J, with 9 bases between. CDR1 and CDR2 from the germline V gene are SGDLS and YYNGEE. The CDR3 coding sequence is TGTGCCAGCAGCGACGGGAGCCCCTACGAGCAGTACTTC. It specifies CASSDGSPYEQYF.

The rearrangement joins TRBV11-2 to TRBJ1-2; 9 nucleotides align to TRBD1. The CDR3 covers 17 residues. CDR1 is SGHAT and CDR2 is FQNNGV in the germline V gene. J lost 3 bases, V lost 5 bases, and 13 bases had no gene match. Here the CDR3 DNA reads TGTGCCAGCAGCCTAACTACTATCACAGGGGGCGACTATGGCTACACCTTC. It specifies CASSLTTITGGDYGYTF.

V usage is TRBV20-1 and J usage is TRBJ2-1; 14 bases are shared with TRBD2. CDR1 DFQATT and CDR2 SNEGSKA come from the germline V gene (reference sequence). J was trimmed by 7 bases and V by 4 bases; bases with no gene match: 3. CDR3 length: 14 residues. CDR3 sequence: CSAKTSGRVNEQFF. In DNA, the CDR3 is TGCAGTGCTAAGACTAGCGGGAGGGTAAATGAGCAGTTCTTC.

This sequence joins TRBV9 and TRBJ1-1, with TRBD1 matching 8 bases. CDR1 is SGDLS and CDR2 is YYNGEE in the germline V gene. The CDR3 has 13 residues. The ends lost 3 bases at V and 8 bases at J; junction bases unmatched: 6. The CDR3 region is CASSAPGDREAFF. DNA of the CDR3: TGTGCCAGCAGCGCGCCGGGGGACAGGGAAGCTTTCTTT.